The next 14 T cell receptor beta chains were all read from a single sample in a study of blood T cell repertoires in COVID-19 (dated by TCRdb to about 2020). The library was prepared using the immunoSEQ multiplex PCR assay. Entries here come from immuneACCESS through TCRdb and include only in-frame sequences with V and J called. Some clones fail to appear in such tables; in the studies checked, an unresolved V gene covers under half of the shortfall, and the cause of the remainder is unknown. Counted in this sample were 120,000 or so clones; around 86% of them appeared once. The top ten clones comprise around 27% of the sample. Specimen: peripheral blood. The receptor source for this set is a woman over 75 with acute or convalescent COVID-19.

The chain links TRBV7-2 to TRBJ1-2, with D perhaps matching TRBD1 (5 bases). V lost 5 bases to trimming and J lost 7 bases, with 20 bases between them. The CDR3 consists of 15 residues. Germline V lookup: CDR1 SGHTA, CDR2 FQGNSA. The CDR3 coding sequence is TGTGCCAGCAGCCAACAGGCGGCACAGGCAAGTGGCTACACCTTC. Translated: CASSQQAAQASGYTF. The whole variable domain, filled in from reference TRBV7-2 and TRBJ1-2, reads GAGVSQSPSNKVTEKGKDVELRCDPISGHTALYWYRQSLGQGLEFLIYFQGNSAPDKSGLPSDRFSAERTGGSVSTLTIQRTQQEDSAVYLCASSQQAAQASGYTFGSGTRLTVV.

Only a few counts were recorded for this clone. This rearrangement joins TRBV27 to TRBJ1-2; D gene ambiguous. Deletions cut 5 bases from V and 2 bases from J, with 12 bases between. This CDR3 comprises 14 residues. Germline V gene sequence: CDR1 MNHEY, CDR2 SMNVEV (reference sequence). CDR3 in DNA: TGTGCCAGCAGTCCCGGGAATCGCAACTATGGCTACACCTTC. This encodes CASSPGNRNYGYTF.

There are a few counts of this clone. The chain joins TRBV6-5 to TRBJ1-5; D is ambiguous. The CDR3 is 13 amino acids. V was pared by 6 bases and J by 2 bases, with 8 bases between. CDR1 and CDR2 from the germline V gene are MNHEY and SVGAGI. CDR3 nucleotides: TGTGCCAGCAGAAGACACCGCAATCAGCCCCAGCATTTT. Its protein product is CASRRHRNQPQHF.

This chain connects TRBV4-1 to TRBJ1-2; 12 nucleotides agree with TRBD1. V shed 5 bases, J shed 5 bases, and the junction held 9 bases outside the gene matches. Germline V lookup: CDR1 MGHRA, CDR2 YSYEKL. This CDR3 region has 16 residues. The CDR3 reads CASSSTGTGGLYGYTF. CDR3 DNA: TGCGCCAGCAGCTCCACCGGGACAGGGGGCCTATATGGCTACACCTTC.

This chain connects TRBV28 to TRBJ2-7, with 8 bases identical to TRBD1. The trim removed 4 bases at V and 6 bases at J, leaving 8 bases unmatched. This CDR3 spans 14 amino acids. Germline values: CDR1 MDHEN, CDR2 SYDVKM. CDR3 in amino acids: CASSSGPTGGEQYF. As DNA, the CDR3 is TGTGCCAGCAGTTCCGGTCCAACAGGGGGCGAGCAGTACTTC. The variable domain in full, with the rest retrieved from reference TRBV28 and TRBJ2-7, is DVKVTQSSRYLVKRTGEKVFLECVQDMDHENMFWYRQDPGLGLRLIYFSYDVKMKEKGDIPEGYSVSREKKERFSLILESASTNQTSMYLCASSSGPTGGEQYFGPGTRLTVT.

This chain links TRBV5-5 with TRBJ1-2, with 9 bases identical to TRBD1. Unmatched junction bases numbered 2, after V lost 4 bases and J lost 7 bases. The CDR3 extends over 12 amino acids. Germline V CDR1 and CDR2: SGHKS, YYEKEE (reference sequence). CDR3 loop: CASSGTGPGYTF. In DNA, the CDR3 is TGTGCCAGCAGCGGGACAGGGCCTGGCTACACCTTC.

The CDR3 protein is CASSSPLGDQETQYF. The DNA of the CDR3 is TGCGCCAGCAGCTCCCCTCTGGGAGACCAAGAGACCCAGTACTTC. The gene calls are TRBV5-1 and TRBJ2-5; maybe TRBD2 (5 bases). This CDR3 contains 15 residues. In germline, CDR1 is SGHRS, CDR2 YFSETQ. Trimming stripped 3 bases from V and 0 bases from J, with 12 bases between.

This clone was counted only a few times. CDR3 residues: CASSLLGSVNEKLFF. CDR3 DNA: TGTGCCAGCAGTTTGCTCGGGAGCGTGAATGAAAAACTGTTTTTT. The rearrangement uses TRBV28 and TRBJ1-4; D is unresolved. Between the trimmed V and J ends, which lost 3 bases and 5 bases, there was a span of 13 bases. The germline V gene encodes CDR1 MDHEN and CDR2 SYDVKM. This CDR3 is 15 amino acids long.

The chain combines TRBV7-9 with TRBJ2-5; 7 nucleotides agree with TRBD2. Germline CDR1 and CDR2: SEHNR and FQNEAQ (reference sequence). The CDR3 covers 14 residues. After removal of 0 bases from V and 5 bases from J, the junction contained 3 bases not matched to a gene. CDR3 bases: TGTGCCAGCAGCTTAGCGGCGGGGGTGGAGACCCAGTACTTC. Amino acid sequence: CASSLAAGVETQYF.

This clone was recorded a few times. This chain joins TRBV6-5 and TRBJ1-1; D gene ambiguous. V shed 4 bases and J shed 5 bases, with 8 bases lying between them. In germline, CDR1 is MNHEY, CDR2 SVGAGI. The CDR3 is 12 residues long. CDR3 protein: CASSSSWTEAFF. The CDR3 DNA is TGTGCCAGCAGTTCTAGCTGGACTGAAGCTTTCTTT.

The chain recombines TRBV10-3 with TRBJ1-5; a possible D gene is TRBD1 (6 bases). With 3 bases removed from V and 1 base from J, the gap between germline ends came to 10 bases. The CDR3 has 15 residues. Germline V lookup: CDR1 ENHRY, CDR2 SYGVKD. The CDR3 loop reads CAISDGTKSNQPQHF. The CDR3 region has the DNA TGTGCCATCAGTGACGGGACAAAAAGCAATCAGCCCCAGCATTTT.

The chain combines TRBV27 with TRBJ1-4; TRBD1 agrees at 7 bases. CDR3 length: 14 amino acids. The J segment lost 5 bases and the V segment lost 0 bases, leaving 0 bases of the junction unmatched. CDR1 is MNHEY, CDR2 SMNVEV, per germline (reference sequence). This chain's CDR3 is CASSLSRGNEKLFF. CDR3 in DNA: TGTGCCAGCAGTTTATCCAGGGGGAATGAAAAACTGTTTTTT.

In this sample, this clone turned up a few times. This sequence joins TRBV24-1 and TRBJ1-1; D perhaps matches TRBD1 (6 bases). The germline CDR1 and CDR2 sequences are KGHDR and SFDVKD. The V end was cut by 9 bases, the J end by 4 bases, with 14 bases between. This CDR3 has 13 residues. The DNA of the CDR3 is TGTGCCACCCAGAGGACAGCTGGCACTGAAGCTTTCTTT. Protein product: CATQRTAGTEAFF.

This clone was found once. The chain joins TRBV19 to TRBJ1-5; 7 bases match TRBD1. Per germline, CDR1 LNHDA and CDR2 SQIVND (reference sequence). Trimming cost V 5 bases and J 7 bases; bases outside gene matches: 11. The CDR3 loop spans 15 amino acids. The CDR3 sequence: CASSSSGGSGQPQHF. In nucleotides, the CDR3 is TGTGCCAGTAGTTCCTCAGGGGGATCGGGGCAGCCCCAGCATTTT.